Listed below are T cell receptor beta chains from one sample, sequenced in a study of blood T cell repertoires in COVID-19. Profiled with immunoSEQ multiplex PCR; TCRdb holds only in-frame clones, not every one. The sample has approximately 500,000 clones, 88% seen once. Sequencing used PBMCs or T cells enriched from blood (not recorded which). The receptors were gathered from a woman between 40 and 55 years old who had recovered from COVID-19. Each CDR3 is given with its conserved first and last residue. The D gene is left open where the match is weak. Expanded clones get a size class; other rows say once, few or many, or leave the size out.

CDR3 protein: CASSIRDRDNSPLHF
CDR3 DNA: TGTGCCAGTAGTATTAGGGACAGGGATAATTCACCCCTCCACTTT
D gene: TRBD1
CDR3 length: 15
V gene: TRBV19
J gene: TRBJ1-6
clone size: once

CDR3 protein: CASSIAGINEQFF
CDR3 DNA: TGTGCCAGTAGTATAGCGGGAATCAATGAGCAGTTCTTC
D gene: -
CDR3 length: 13
V gene: TRBV19
J gene: TRBJ2-1
clone size: -

CDR3 protein: CASSLGGVWPSGSYEQYF
CDR3 DNA: TGTGCCAGCAGCTTGGGGGGCGTTTGGCCTAGCGGCTCCTACGAGCAGTACTTC
D gene: TRBD2
CDR3 length: 18
V gene: TRBV5-8
J gene: TRBJ2-7
clone size: -

CDR3 protein: CASTSGYGYTF
CDR3 DNA: TGTGCCAGCACCTCAGGGTATGGCTACACCTTC
D gene: -
CDR3 length: 11
V gene: TRBV3-1/TRBV3-2
J gene: TRBJ1-2
clone size: -

CDR3 protein: CASSVQGNEQFF
CDR3 DNA: TGTGCCAGCAGCGTACAGGGGAATGAGCAGTTCTTC
D gene: -
CDR3 length: 12
V gene: TRBV9
J gene: TRBJ2-1
clone size: -

CDR3 protein: CASSQLRGLTEAFF
CDR3 DNA: TGTGCCAGCAGCCAACTAAGGGGGCTCACTGAAGCTTTCTTT
D gene: TRBD1
CDR3 length: 14
V gene: TRBV14
J gene: TRBJ1-1
clone size: -

CDR3 protein: CASSTVADQPQHF
CDR3 DNA: TGTGCCAGTAGTACCGTCGCGGATCAGCCCCAGCATTTT
D gene: -
CDR3 length: 13
V gene: TRBV19
J gene: TRBJ1-5
clone size: -

CDR3 protein: CATSDLGGSGANVLTF
CDR3 DNA: TGTGCCACCAGTGATTTGGGCGGTTCCGGGGCCAACGTCCTGACTTTC
D gene: -
CDR3 length: 16
V gene: TRBV24-1
J gene: TRBJ2-6
clone size: -

CDR3 protein: CAWSGGHYGYTF
CDR3 DNA: TGTGCCTGGAGCGGAGGGCACTATGGCTACACCTTC
D gene: -
CDR3 length: 12
V gene: TRBV30
J gene: TRBJ1-2
clone size: -

CDR3 protein: CASSYRQVSFRTEAFF
CDR3 DNA: TGTGCCAGCAGCTACCGACAGGTTTCATTTCGCACTGAAGCTTTCTTT
D gene: -
CDR3 length: 16
V gene: TRBV7-2
J gene: TRBJ1-1
clone size: -

CDR3 protein: CASSPDRPNTEAFF
CDR3 DNA: TGTGCCAGCAGCCCGGACAGGCCGAACACTGAAGCTTTCTTT
D gene: TRBD1
CDR3 length: 14
V gene: TRBV11-3
J gene: TRBJ1-1
clone size: -

CDR3 protein: CASSLHPGTGAYNYGYTF
CDR3 DNA: TGTGCCAGTAGTCTCCATCCCGGGACGGGAGCATATAACTATGGCTACACCTTC
D gene: -
CDR3 length: 18
V gene: TRBV19
J gene: TRBJ1-2
clone size: -

CDR3 protein: CASSILGQGVSGANVLTF
CDR3 DNA: TGTGCCAGTAGTATTTTGGGACAGGGAGTGTCTGGGGCCAACGTCCTGACTTTC
D gene: TRBD1
CDR3 length: 18
V gene: TRBV19
J gene: TRBJ2-6
clone size: -

CDR3 protein: CASSPGYSIRDTQYF
CDR3 DNA: TGTGCCAGCTCACCAGGTTATTCGATTCGGGATACGCAGTATTTT
D gene: -
CDR3 length: 15
V gene: TRBV18
J gene: TRBJ2-3
clone size: -

CDR3 protein: CASSNKQGRHEQYF
CDR3 DNA: TGTGCCAGCAGTAATAAACAGGGGCGGCACGAGCAGTACTTC
D gene: TRBD1
CDR3 length: 14
V gene: TRBV2
J gene: TRBJ2-7
clone size: -

CDR3 protein: CASSSLLGREGLQETQYF
CDR3 DNA: TGTGCCAGCAGCTCCCTCCTCGGGCGGGAGGGCCTCCAAGAGACCCAGTACTTC
D gene: TRBD2
CDR3 length: 18
V gene: TRBV11-2
J gene: TRBJ2-5
clone size: -

CDR3 protein: CASSLADSQETQYF
CDR3 DNA: TGTGCCAGCAGCTTAGCAGACTCTCAAGAGACCCAGTACTTC
D gene: -
CDR3 length: 14
V gene: TRBV7-9
J gene: TRBJ2-5
clone size: many

CDR3 protein: CASSDPGRDYGYTF
CDR3 DNA: TGTGCCAGCAGTGATCCGGGCAGGGACTATGGCTACACCTTC
D gene: -
CDR3 length: 14
V gene: TRBV25-1
J gene: TRBJ1-2
clone size: -

CDR3 protein: CASSESGTDGSYNEQFF
CDR3 DNA: TGCGCCAGCAGTGAGTCTGGGACAGACGGCTCCTACAATGAGCAGTTCTTC
D gene: TRBD1
CDR3 length: 17
V gene: TRBV10-2
J gene: TRBJ2-1
clone size: -

CDR3 protein: CASSLAGGTNSPLHF
CDR3 DNA: TGCGCCAGCAGCCTGGCGGGGGGTACCAATTCACCCCTCCACTTT
D gene: -
CDR3 length: 15
V gene: TRBV5-1
J gene: TRBJ1-6
clone size: few

CDR3 protein: CASSLRPLGGVSIPYEQYF
CDR3 DNA: TGTGCCAGCAGCTTAAGGCCCCTGGGCGGGGTCTCTATCCCCTACGAGCAGTACTTC
D gene: -
CDR3 length: 19
V gene: TRBV7-2
J gene: TRBJ2-7
clone size: -

CDR3 protein: CASSYSRDIFNYGYTF
CDR3 DNA: TGTGCCAGCAGTTACTCGAGGGACATTTTTAACTATGGCTACACCTTC
D gene: -
CDR3 length: 16
V gene: TRBV6-5
J gene: TRBJ1-2
clone size: -

CDR3 protein: CASSILRGEAFF
CDR3 DNA: TGTGCCAGTAGTATATTAAGAGGCGAAGCTTTCTTT
D gene: -
CDR3 length: 12
V gene: TRBV19
J gene: TRBJ1-1
clone size: -

CDR3 protein: CASSWGTGVNLVGYTF
CDR3 DNA: TGTGCCAGCAGCTGGGGGACAGGGGTAAATTTGGTTGGCTACACCTTC
D gene: TRBD1
CDR3 length: 16
V gene: TRBV7-2
J gene: TRBJ1-2
clone size: -

CDR3 protein: CASSWGTSGYEQYF
CDR3 DNA: TGTGCCAGTAGCTGGGGGACTAGTGGGTATGAGCAGTACTTC
D gene: TRBD2
CDR3 length: 14
V gene: TRBV19
J gene: TRBJ2-7
clone size: -

CDR3 protein: CASSNSGTGNTEAFF
CDR3 DNA: TGTGCCAGCAGTAACTCCGGGACAGGGAACACTGAAGCTTTCTTT
D gene: TRBD1
CDR3 length: 15
V gene: TRBV3-1/TRBV3-2
J gene: TRBJ1-1
clone size: -

CDR3 protein: CSASLGTSRNEQFF
CDR3 DNA: TGCAGTGCTAGTTTGGGGACTAGCCGCAATGAGCAGTTCTTC
D gene: TRBD2
CDR3 length: 14
V gene: TRBV20-1
J gene: TRBJ2-1
clone size: once

CDR3 protein: CASSLRDRAYGYTF
CDR3 DNA: TGTGCCAGCAGCTTGAGGGACAGGGCCTATGGCTACACCTTC
D gene: TRBD1
CDR3 length: 14
V gene: TRBV5-6
J gene: TRBJ1-2
clone size: -

CDR3 protein: CASSQSRRPEGAEAFF
CDR3 DNA: TGCGCCAGCAGCCAATCCCGACGTCCGGAAGGGGCTGAAGCTTTCTTT
D gene: -
CDR3 length: 16
V gene: TRBV4-1
J gene: TRBJ1-1
clone size: -

CDR3 protein: CASRRQGLRTDTQYF
CDR3 DNA: TGTGCCAGCAGGAGACAGGGCTTAAGGACAGATACGCAGTATTTT
D gene: TRBD1
CDR3 length: 15
V gene: TRBV5-5
J gene: TRBJ2-3
clone size: -

CDR3 protein: CASTPTGGPYEQYF
CDR3 DNA: TGTGCCAGCACCCCGACGGGGGGGCCTTACGAGCAGTACTTC
D gene: TRBD2
CDR3 length: 14
V gene: TRBV7-2
J gene: TRBJ2-7
clone size: -

CDR3 protein: CASSLDRDHGYTF
CDR3 DNA: TGTGCCAGCAGTCTGGACAGGGACCATGGCTACACCTTC
D gene: TRBD1
CDR3 length: 13
V gene: TRBV28
J gene: TRBJ1-2
clone size: -

CDR3 protein: CASSPGQDLYGYTF
CDR3 DNA: TGTGCCAGCAGCCCGGGACAGGACCTCTATGGCTACACCTTC
D gene: TRBD1
CDR3 length: 14
V gene: TRBV11-2
J gene: TRBJ1-2
clone size: few

CDR3 protein: CASSSSGLAGRIETQYF
CDR3 DNA: TGTGCCAGCTCATCCTCGGGACTAGCGGGAAGGATAGAGACCCAGTACTTC
D gene: TRBD2
CDR3 length: 17
V gene: TRBV18
J gene: TRBJ2-5
clone size: -

CDR3 protein: CASSPSRENTIYF
CDR3 DNA: TGTGCCAGCAGCCCTTCCCGGGAGAACACCATATATTTT
D gene: -
CDR3 length: 13
V gene: TRBV7-2
J gene: TRBJ1-3
clone size: -

CDR3 protein: CASSLVAASGNEQFF
CDR3 DNA: TGTGCCAGCAGCTTAGTGGCCGCTAGTGGGAATGAGCAGTTCTTC
D gene: -
CDR3 length: 15
V gene: TRBV7-9
J gene: TRBJ2-1
clone size: -

CDR3 protein: CASSSRGRLAATYEQYF
CDR3 DNA: TGTGCCAGCAGCTCTAGAGGGAGGCTAGCGGCTACCTACGAGCAGTACTTC
D gene: TRBD2
CDR3 length: 17
V gene: TRBV7-4
J gene: TRBJ2-7
clone size: -

CDR3 protein: CASSLTGSRSDTQYF
CDR3 DNA: TGTGCCAGCAGCCTCACAGGGTCCCGGTCAGATACGCAGTATTTT
D gene: -
CDR3 length: 15
V gene: TRBV3-1/TRBV3-2
J gene: TRBJ2-3
clone size: once

CDR3 protein: CASSQLPGNTIYF
CDR3 DNA: TGTGCCAGCAGCCAACTACCCGGGAACACCATATATTTT
D gene: -
CDR3 length: 13
V gene: TRBV14
J gene: TRBJ1-3
clone size: -

CDR3 protein: CASSPAAGQGVRELFF
CDR3 DNA: TGTGCCAGCTCTCCGGCCGCGGGACAGGGCGTACGGGAGCTGTTTTTT
D gene: TRBD1
CDR3 length: 16
V gene: TRBV18
J gene: TRBJ2-2
clone size: -

CDR3 protein: CATGLAGLYNEQFF
CDR3 DNA: TGTGCCACCGGTCTAGCGGGACTTTACAATGAGCAGTTCTTC
D gene: TRBD2
CDR3 length: 14
V gene: TRBV15
J gene: TRBJ2-1
clone size: -

CDR3 protein: CASSPAYEAFF
CDR3 DNA: TGTGCCAGCTCACCCGCCTATGAAGCTTTCTTT
D gene: -
CDR3 length: 11
V gene: TRBV18
J gene: TRBJ1-1
clone size: few

CDR3 protein: CASSVRRQDEAFF
CDR3 DNA: TGTGCCAGCAGCGTCAGGAGGCAGGATGAAGCTTTCTTT
D gene: -
CDR3 length: 13
V gene: TRBV11-2
J gene: TRBJ1-1
clone size: -

CDR3 protein: CAISESEGAYNEQFF
CDR3 DNA: TGTGCCATCAGTGAGTCTGAGGGGGCCTACAATGAGCAGTTCTTC
D gene: -
CDR3 length: 15
V gene: TRBV10-3
J gene: TRBJ2-1
clone size: -

CDR3 protein: CASREQGNGNTIYF
CDR3 DNA: TGTGCCAGCAGGGAACAGGGAAACGGAAACACCATATATTTT
D gene: -
CDR3 length: 14
V gene: TRBV7-9
J gene: TRBJ1-3
clone size: -

CDR3 protein: CASSKREGRKTQYF
CDR3 DNA: TGTGCCAGCAGTAAGCGGGAAGGTAGGAAGACCCAGTACTTC
D gene: TRBD2
CDR3 length: 14
V gene: TRBV6-5
J gene: TRBJ2-5
clone size: -

CDR3 protein: CASSLGSSTAEAFF
CDR3 DNA: TGTGCCAGCAGCTTAGGGTCTTCAACGGCTGAAGCTTTCTTT
D gene: -
CDR3 length: 14
V gene: TRBV11-2
J gene: TRBJ1-1
clone size: -

CDR3 protein: CAWSSGSGLYNEQFF
CDR3 DNA: TGTGCCTGGAGTTCGGGATCGGGACTATACAATGAGCAGTTCTTC
D gene: TRBD2
CDR3 length: 15
V gene: TRBV30
J gene: TRBJ2-1
clone size: -

CDR3 protein: CATGPRVPWTGFEETQYF
CDR3 DNA: TGTGCCACCGGCCCTCGGGTACCGTGGACAGGGTTTGAAGAGACCCAGTACTTC
D gene: TRBD1
CDR3 length: 18
V gene: TRBV15
J gene: TRBJ2-5
clone size: -

CDR3 protein: CASSPGGWSYGYTF
CDR3 DNA: TGTGCCAGCAGTCCAGGGGGCTGGAGCTATGGCTACACCTTC
D gene: TRBD1
CDR3 length: 14
V gene: TRBV6-2/TRBV6-3
J gene: TRBJ1-2
clone size: -

CDR3 protein: CASSSGTSQFF
CDR3 DNA: TGTGCCAGCAGCTCCGGGACATCGCAGTTCTTC
D gene: -
CDR3 length: 11
V gene: TRBV11-2
J gene: TRBJ2-1
clone size: -

CDR3 protein: CASGRLAGGVRTQYF
CDR3 DNA: TGTGCCAGCGGGAGACTAGCGGGAGGGGTCCGTACGCAGTATTTT
D gene: TRBD2
CDR3 length: 15
V gene: TRBV11-2
J gene: TRBJ2-3
clone size: -

CDR3 protein: CASSEQGKAQYF
CDR3 DNA: TGTGCCAGTAGCGAACAGGGGAAGGCCCAGTACTTC
D gene: TRBD1
CDR3 length: 12
V gene: TRBV19
J gene: TRBJ2-5
clone size: -

CDR3 protein: CASSQLTGGKETQYF
CDR3 DNA: TGTGCCAGCAGCCAATTGACAGGCGGAAAAGAGACCCAGTACTTC
D gene: -
CDR3 length: 15
V gene: TRBV4-2
J gene: TRBJ2-5
clone size: -